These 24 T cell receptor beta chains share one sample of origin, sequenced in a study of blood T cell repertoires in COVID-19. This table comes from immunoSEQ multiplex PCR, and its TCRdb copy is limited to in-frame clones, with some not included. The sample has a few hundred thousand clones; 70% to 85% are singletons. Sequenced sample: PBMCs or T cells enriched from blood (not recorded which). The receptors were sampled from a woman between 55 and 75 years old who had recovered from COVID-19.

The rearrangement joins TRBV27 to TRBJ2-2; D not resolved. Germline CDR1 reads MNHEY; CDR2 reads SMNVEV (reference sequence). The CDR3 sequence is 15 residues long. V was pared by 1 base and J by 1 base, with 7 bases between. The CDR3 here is CASSLWAGNTGELFF. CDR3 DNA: TGTGCCAGCAGTTTATGGGCAGGGAACACCGGGGAGCTGTTTTTT.

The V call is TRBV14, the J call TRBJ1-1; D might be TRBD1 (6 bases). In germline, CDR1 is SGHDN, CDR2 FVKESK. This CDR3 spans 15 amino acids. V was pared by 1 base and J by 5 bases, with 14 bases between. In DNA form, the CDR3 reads TGTGCCAGCAGCCAAGTAATAGGGGGACCGACTGAAGCTTTCTTT. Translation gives CASSQVIGGPTEAFF.

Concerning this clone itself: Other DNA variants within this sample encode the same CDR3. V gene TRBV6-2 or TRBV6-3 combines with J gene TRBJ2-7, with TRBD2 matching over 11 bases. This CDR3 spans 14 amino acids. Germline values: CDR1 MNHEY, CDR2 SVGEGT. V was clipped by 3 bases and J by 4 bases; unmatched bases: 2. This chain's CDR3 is CASSYRLAGYEQYF. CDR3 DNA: TGTGCCAGCAGTTATCGACTAGCGGGGTACGAGCAGTACTTC.

The CDR3 sequence is CASGEDRRGETQYF. The CDR3 region has the DNA TGTGCTAGTGGTGAGGACAGGAGGGGAGAGACCCAGTACTTC. The V and J genes are TRBV12-5 and TRBJ2-5, with a weak D call TRBD1 (7 bases). The CDR3 loop spans 14 amino acids. Germline CDR1 reads LGHNT; CDR2 reads FRNRAP. V gave up 5 bases and J gave up 4 bases, with 14 bases separating them.

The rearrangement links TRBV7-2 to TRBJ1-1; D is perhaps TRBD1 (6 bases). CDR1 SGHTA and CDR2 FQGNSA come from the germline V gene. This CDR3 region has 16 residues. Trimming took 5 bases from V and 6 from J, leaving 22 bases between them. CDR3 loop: CASSPQGGGVWAEAFF. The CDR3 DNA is TGTGCCAGCAGCCCCCAGGGAGGGGGGGTTTGGGCTGAAGCTTTCTTT. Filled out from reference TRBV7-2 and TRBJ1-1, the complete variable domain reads GAGVSQSPSNKVTEKGKDVELRCDPISGHTALYWYRQSLGQGLEFLIYFQGNSAPDKSGLPSDRFSAERTGGSVSTLTIQRTQQEDSAVYLCASSPQGGGVWAEAFFGQGTRLTVV.

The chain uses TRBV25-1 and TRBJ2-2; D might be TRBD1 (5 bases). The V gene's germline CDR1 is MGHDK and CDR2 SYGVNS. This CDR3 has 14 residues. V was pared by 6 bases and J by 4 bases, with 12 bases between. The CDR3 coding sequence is TGTGCCAGCAGCACCGGACAAGTCACCGGGGAGCTGTTTTTT. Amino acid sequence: CASSTGQVTGELFF.

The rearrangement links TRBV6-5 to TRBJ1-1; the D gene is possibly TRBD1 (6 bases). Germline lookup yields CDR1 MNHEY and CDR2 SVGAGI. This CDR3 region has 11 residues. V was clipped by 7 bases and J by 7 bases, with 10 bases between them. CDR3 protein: CASIGQREAFF. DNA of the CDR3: TGTGCCAGCATCGGACAGCGTGAAGCTTTCTTT.

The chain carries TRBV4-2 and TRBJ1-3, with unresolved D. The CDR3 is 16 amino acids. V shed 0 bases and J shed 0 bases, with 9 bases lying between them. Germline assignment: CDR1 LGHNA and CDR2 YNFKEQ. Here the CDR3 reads CASSQDTGFSGNTIYF. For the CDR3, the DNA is TGTGCCAGCAGCCAAGATACTGGTTTCTCTGGAAACACCATATATTTT.

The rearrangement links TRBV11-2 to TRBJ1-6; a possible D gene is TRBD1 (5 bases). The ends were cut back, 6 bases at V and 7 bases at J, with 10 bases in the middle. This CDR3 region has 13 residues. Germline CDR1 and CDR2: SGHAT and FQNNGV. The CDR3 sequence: CASRDTYNSPLHF. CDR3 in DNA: TGTGCCAGCAGGGACACTTACAATTCACCCCTCCACTTT. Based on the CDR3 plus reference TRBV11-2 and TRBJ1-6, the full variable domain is EAGVAQSPRYKIIEKRQSVAFWCNPISGHATLYWYQQILGQGPKLLIQFQNNGVVDDSQLPKDRFSAERLKGVDSTLKIQPAKLEDSAVYLCASRDTYNSPLHFGNGTRLTVT.

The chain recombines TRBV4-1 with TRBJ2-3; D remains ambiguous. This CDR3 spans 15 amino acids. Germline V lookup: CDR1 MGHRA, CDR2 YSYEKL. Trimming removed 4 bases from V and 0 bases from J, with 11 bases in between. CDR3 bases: TGCGCCAGCAGCCGCCCTATCTCTAGCACAGATACGCAGTATTTT. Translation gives CASSRPISSTDTQYF.

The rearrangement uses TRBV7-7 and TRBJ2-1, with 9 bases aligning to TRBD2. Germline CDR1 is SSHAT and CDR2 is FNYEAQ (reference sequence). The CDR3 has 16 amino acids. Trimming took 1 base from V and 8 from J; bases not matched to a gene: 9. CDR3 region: CASSLGTSAIGDEQFF. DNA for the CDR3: TGTGCCAGCAGCTTAGGGACTAGCGCAATAGGGGATGAGCAGTTCTTC. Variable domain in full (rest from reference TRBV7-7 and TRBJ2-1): GAGVSQSPRYKVTKRGQDVTLRCDPISSHATLYWYQQALGQGPEFLTYFNYEAQPDKSGLPSDRFSAERPEGSISTLTIQRTEQRDSAMYRCASSLGTSAIGDEQFFGPGTRLTVL.

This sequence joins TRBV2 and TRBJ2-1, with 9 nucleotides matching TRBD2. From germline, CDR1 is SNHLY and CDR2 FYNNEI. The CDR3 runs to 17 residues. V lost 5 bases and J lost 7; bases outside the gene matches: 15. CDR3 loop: CASSRRWAGGPGNEQFF. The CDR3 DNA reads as TGTGCCAGCAGTCGCCGCTGGGCGGGAGGGCCAGGAAATGAGCAGTTCTTC.

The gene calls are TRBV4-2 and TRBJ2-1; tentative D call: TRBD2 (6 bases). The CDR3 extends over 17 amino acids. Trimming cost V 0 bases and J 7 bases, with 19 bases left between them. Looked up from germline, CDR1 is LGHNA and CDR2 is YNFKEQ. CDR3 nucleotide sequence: TGTGCCAGCAGCCAAGAAGGTAGTAGCGGCGTCCGAAATGAGCAGTTCTTC. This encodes CASSQEGSSGVRNEQFF.

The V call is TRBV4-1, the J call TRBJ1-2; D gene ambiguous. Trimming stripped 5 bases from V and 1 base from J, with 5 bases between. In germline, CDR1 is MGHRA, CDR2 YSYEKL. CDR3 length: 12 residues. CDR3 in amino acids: CASSANNYGYTF. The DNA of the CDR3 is TGCGCCAGCAGCGCGAATAACTATGGCTACACCTTC.

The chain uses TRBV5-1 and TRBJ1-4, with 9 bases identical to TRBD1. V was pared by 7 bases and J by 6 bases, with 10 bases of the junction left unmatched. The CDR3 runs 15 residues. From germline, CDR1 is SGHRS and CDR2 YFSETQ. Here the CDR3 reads CASHSGTGFDEKLFF. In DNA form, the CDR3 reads TGCGCCAGCCACTCCGGGACAGGGTTTGATGAAAAACTGTTTTTT.

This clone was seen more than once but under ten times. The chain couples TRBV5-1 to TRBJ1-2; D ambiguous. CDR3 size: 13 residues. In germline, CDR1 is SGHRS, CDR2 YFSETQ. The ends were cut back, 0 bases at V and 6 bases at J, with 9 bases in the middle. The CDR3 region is CASSLAPQDGYTF. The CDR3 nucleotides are TGCGCCAGCAGCTTGGCACCTCAGGATGGCTACACCTTC.

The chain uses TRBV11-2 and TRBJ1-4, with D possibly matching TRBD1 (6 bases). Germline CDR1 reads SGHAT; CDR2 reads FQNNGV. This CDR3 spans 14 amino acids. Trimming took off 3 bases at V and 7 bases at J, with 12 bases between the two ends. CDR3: CASSFGGAREKLFF. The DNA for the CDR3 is TGTGCCAGCAGCTTCGGGGGGGCGCGTGAAAAACTGTTTTTT. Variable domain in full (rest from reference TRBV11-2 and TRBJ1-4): EAGVAQSPRYKIIEKRQSVAFWCNPISGHATLYWYQQILGQGPKLLIQFQNNGVVDDSQLPKDRFSAERLKGVDSTLKIQPAKLEDSAVYLCASSFGGAREKLFFGSGTQLSVL.

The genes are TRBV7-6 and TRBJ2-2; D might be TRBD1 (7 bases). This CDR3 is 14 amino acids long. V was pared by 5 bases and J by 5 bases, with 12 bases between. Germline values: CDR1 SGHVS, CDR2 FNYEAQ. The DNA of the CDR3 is TGTGCCAGCAGCCTACAGGGGACTACCGGGGAGCTGTTTTTT. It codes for CASSLQGTTGELFF.

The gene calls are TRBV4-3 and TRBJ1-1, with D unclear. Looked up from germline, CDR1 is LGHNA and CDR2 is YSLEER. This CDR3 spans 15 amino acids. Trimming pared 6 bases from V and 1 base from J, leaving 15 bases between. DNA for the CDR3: TGCGCCAGCAGTCAAATATCCGTAGAGAACACTGAAGCTTTCTTT. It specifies CASSQISVENTEAFF.

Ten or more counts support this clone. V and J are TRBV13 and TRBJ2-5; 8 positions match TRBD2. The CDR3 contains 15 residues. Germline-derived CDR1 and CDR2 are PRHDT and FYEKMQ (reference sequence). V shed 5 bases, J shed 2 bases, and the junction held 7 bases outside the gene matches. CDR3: CASSMRTSRQETQYF. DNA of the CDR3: TGTGCCAGCAGCATGCGGACTAGCAGACAAGAGACCCAGTACTTC. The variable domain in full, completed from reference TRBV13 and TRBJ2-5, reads AAGVIQSPRHLIKEKRETATLKCYPIPRHDTVYWYQQGPGQDPQFLISFYEKMQSDKGSIPDRFSAQQFSDYHSELNMSSLELGDSALYFCASSMRTSRQETQYFGPGTRLLVL.

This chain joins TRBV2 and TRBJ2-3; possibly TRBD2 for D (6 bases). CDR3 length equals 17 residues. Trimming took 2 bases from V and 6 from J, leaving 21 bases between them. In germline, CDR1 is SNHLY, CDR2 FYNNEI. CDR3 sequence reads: CASSELLSAGMGDTQYF. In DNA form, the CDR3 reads TGTGCCAGCAGTGAATTACTGTCGGCGGGAATGGGTGATACGCAGTATTTT.

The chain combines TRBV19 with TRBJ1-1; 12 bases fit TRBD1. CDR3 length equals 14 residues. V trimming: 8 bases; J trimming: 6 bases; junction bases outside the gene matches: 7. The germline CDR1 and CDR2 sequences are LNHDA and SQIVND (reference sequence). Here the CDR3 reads CASGPGQGAAEAFF. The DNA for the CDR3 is TGTGCCAGTGGACCGGGACAGGGGGCGGCTGAAGCTTTCTTT.

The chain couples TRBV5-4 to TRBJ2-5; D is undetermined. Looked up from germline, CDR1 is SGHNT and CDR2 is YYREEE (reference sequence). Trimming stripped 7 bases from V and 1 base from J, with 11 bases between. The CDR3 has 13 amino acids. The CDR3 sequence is CASSFAFQETQYF. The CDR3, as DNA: TGTGCCAGCTCTTTTGCGTTCCAAGAGACCCAGTACTTC.

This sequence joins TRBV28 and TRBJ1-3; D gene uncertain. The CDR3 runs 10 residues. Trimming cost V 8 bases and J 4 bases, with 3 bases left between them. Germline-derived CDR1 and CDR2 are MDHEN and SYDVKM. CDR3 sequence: CASGGNTIYF. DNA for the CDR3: TGTGCCAGCGGCGGAAACACCATATATTTT.